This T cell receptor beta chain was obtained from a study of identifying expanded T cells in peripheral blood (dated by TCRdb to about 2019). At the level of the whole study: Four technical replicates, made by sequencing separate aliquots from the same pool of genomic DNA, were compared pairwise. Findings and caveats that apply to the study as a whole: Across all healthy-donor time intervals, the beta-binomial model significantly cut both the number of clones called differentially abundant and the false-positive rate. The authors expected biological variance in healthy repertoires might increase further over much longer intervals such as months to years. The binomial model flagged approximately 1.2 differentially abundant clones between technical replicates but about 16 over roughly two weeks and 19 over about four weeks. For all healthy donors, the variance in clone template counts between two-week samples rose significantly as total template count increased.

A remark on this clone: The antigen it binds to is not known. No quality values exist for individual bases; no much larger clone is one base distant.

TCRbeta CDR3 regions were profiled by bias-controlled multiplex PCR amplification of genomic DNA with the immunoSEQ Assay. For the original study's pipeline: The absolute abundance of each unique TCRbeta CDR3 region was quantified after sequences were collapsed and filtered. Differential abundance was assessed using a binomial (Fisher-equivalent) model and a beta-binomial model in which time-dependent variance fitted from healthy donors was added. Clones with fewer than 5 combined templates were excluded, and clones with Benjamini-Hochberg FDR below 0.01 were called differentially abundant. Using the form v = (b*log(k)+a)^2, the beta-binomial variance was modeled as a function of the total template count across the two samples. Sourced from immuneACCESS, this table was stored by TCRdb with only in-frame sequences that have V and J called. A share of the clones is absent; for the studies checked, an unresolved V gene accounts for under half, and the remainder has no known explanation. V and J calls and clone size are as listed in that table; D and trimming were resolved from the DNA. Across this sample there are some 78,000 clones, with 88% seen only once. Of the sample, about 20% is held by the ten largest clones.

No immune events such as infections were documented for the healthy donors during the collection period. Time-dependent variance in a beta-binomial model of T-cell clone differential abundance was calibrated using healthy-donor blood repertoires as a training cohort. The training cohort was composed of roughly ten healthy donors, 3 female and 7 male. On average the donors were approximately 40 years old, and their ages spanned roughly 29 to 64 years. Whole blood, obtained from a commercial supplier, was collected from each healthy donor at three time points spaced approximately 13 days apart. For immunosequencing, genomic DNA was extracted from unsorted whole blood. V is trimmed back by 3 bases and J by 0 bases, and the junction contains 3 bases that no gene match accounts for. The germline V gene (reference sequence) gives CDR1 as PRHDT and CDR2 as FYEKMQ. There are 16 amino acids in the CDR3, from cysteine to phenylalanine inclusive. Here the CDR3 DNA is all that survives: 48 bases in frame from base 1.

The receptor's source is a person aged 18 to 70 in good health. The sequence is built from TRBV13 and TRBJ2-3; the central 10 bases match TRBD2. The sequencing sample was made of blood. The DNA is TGTGCCAGCAGCTTTCCGACTAGCGGGAGCACAGATACGCAGTATTTT. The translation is CASSFPTSGSTDTQYF.